This is a list of T cell receptor beta chains from one sample in a study of CD8+CD57+ T cells in acquired aplastic anemia. TCRdb itself ran the reads through MiXCR, one entry per CDR3 protein. The sample has under 200,000 distinct CDR3 sequences, about three fifths seen once. Sample: sorted CD4+, CD8+, or CD8+CD57+ T cells (not recorded which) from PBMCs. The receptors here all came from a human donor with severe aplastic anemia or a healthy control (not recorded which). CDR3s include the opening cysteine and the closing phenylalanine or tryptophan. Each record gives: J gene, V gene, CDR3 protein.

J: TRBJ2-5; V: TRBV7-8; CDR3: CASSSQEGTQYF
J: TRBJ2-7; V: TRBV6-5; CDR3: CASSYVHRDRGYEQYF
J: TRBJ2-1; V: TRBV7-2; CDR3: CASSSPLAGGPWEQFF
J: TRBJ2-1; V: TRBV19; CDR3: CASSISQTVNEQFF
J: NA; V: TRBV19; CDR3: CASSTSGGRGETQYF
J: TRBJ2-7; V: TRBV7-9; CDR3: CASSRTAYEQYF
J: TRBJ2-7; V: TRBV11-2; CDR3: CASSWDRAWEQYF
J: TRBJ2-1; V: TRBV20-1; CDR3: CSAGRDTNNYEQFF
J: TRBJ1-1; V: TRBV2; CDR3: CASSVGGTNTEAFF
J: TRBJ2-3; V: TRBV14; CDR3: CASSQGIGTDTQYF
J: TRBJ2-7; V: TRBV15; CDR3: CATSRAARAPHEQYF
J: TRBJ1-2; V: TRBV9; CDR3: CASSARGRGGYTF
J: TRBJ1-2; V: TRBV6-4; CDR3: CASSDGGAYGYTF
J: TRBJ1-1; V: TRBV2; CDR3: CASNELGRRNTEAFF
J: TRBJ2-7; V: TRBV2; CDR3: CASRGDRGSHEQYF
J: TRBJ2-7; V: TRBV10-3; CDR3: CAISEPATTLKEQYF
J: TRBJ1-2; V: TRBV25-1; CDR3: CASSEGQDYYGYTF
J: TRBJ1-1; V: TRBV9; CDR3: CASSSAPAPGQIPGNTEAFF
J: TRBJ1-3; V: TRBV20-1; CDR3: CSAREVSGNTIYF
J: TRBJ1-2; V: TRBV2; CDR3: CASSDNPVNYGYTF
J: TRBJ2-7; V: TRBV15; CDR3: CATARTSGDYEQYF
J: TRBJ1-2; V: TRBV19; CDR3: CASSIATGGISGYTF
J: TRBJ2-3; V: TRBV6-1; CDR3: CASTMGLAGALLDTQYF
J: TRBJ2-7; V: TRBV25-1; CDR3: CASRGAGYTLEPSYEQYF
J: TRBJ2-5; V: TRBV7-2; CDR3: CASSRGLAGGQETQYF
J: TRBJ2-7; V: TRBV29-1; CDR3: CSLVATASYEQYF
J: TRBJ1-5; V: TRBV24-1; CDR3: CATSHGTGASNQPQHF
J: TRBJ2-3; V: TRBV19; CDR3: CASSINGQGGDTQYF
J: TRBJ1-2; V: TRBV29-1; CDR3: CSVAGTGTCGYTF
J: TRBJ1-1; V: TRBV19; CDR3: CASSTQGAPNTEAFF
J: TRBJ2-5; V: TRBV19; CDR3: CASSIVGSVPGETQYF
J: TRBJ1-2; V: TRBV20-1; CDR3: CSAMSGLMGGYTF
J: TRBJ1-4; V: TRBV3-1; CDR3: CASRWGDRTNEELFF
J: TRBJ1-1; V: TRBV19; CDR3: CASSIGGQTLNTEAFF
J: TRBJ2-1; V: TRBV6-5; CDR3: CASTLGGEQFF
J: TRBJ1-2; V: TRBV30; CDR3: CAWSPTGLRGYTF
J: TRBJ1-2; V: TRBV7-9; CDR3: CASSPKDGNYGYTF
J: TRBJ2-7; V: TRBV28; CDR3: CASSPLLYEQYF